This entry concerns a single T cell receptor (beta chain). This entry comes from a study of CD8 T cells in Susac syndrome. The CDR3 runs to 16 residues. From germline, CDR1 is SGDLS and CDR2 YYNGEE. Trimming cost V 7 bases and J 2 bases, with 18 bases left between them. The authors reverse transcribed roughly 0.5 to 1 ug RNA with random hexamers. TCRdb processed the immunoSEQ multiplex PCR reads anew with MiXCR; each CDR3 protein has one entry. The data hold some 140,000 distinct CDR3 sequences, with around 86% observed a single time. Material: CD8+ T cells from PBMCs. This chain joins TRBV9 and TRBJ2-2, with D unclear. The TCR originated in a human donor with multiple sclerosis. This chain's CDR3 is CASGLSSGPNTGELFF. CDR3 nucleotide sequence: TGTGCCAGCGGCCTCAGTAGTGGGCCAAACACCGGGGAGCTGTTTTTT.